This T cell receptor beta chain was captured by sequencing in a study of T cell repertoires in cytomegalovirus infection. Study summary: It was recently identified HLA-C-restricted and well-studied HLA-B-restricted CMV epitopes that the study used. Indications of both CMV infection and matching HLA type were provided by public TCR beta signatures. Findings of the study overall: Cumulative frequency of public TCR beta families picked out carriers of CMV plus the relevant HLA. HLA-C-restricted CMV-specific TCR beta clonotypes were dominant in the ex vivo response.

Via MiXCR, TCRdb re-called the reads, giving one row per CDR3 protein. In the table there are approximately 260,000 distinct CDR3 sequences, roughly a fifth of which are singletons. V lost 1 base, J lost 3 bases, and 7 bases lay in between. The V gene's germline CDR1 is SEHNR and CDR2 FQNEAQ (reference sequence). The CDR3 runs 14 residues. This clonotype was found many times. Its target is unknown. This chain uses TRBV7-9 with TRBJ2-4; D gene uncertain. The TCR originated in a human donor in good health (CMV status not recorded). Some clones in this sample may be carry-over from other donors' samples. The sample here was cultured PBMCs, taken from culture after CMV antigen stimulation. DNA for the CDR3: TGTGCCAGCAGCTTAGAAGGAGTCAAAAACATTCAGTACTTC. Translation: CASSLEGVKNIQYF. The full variable domain, rest sourced from reference TRBV7-9 and TRBJ2-4, is DTGVSQNPRHKITKRGQNVTFRCDPISEHNRLYWYRQTLGQGPEFLTYFQNEAQLEKSRLLSDRFSAERPKGSFSTLEIQRTEQGDSAMYLCASSLEGVKNIQYFGAGTRLSVL.